The entry below describes one T cell receptor (beta chain). This specimen comes from a study of cytomegalovirus exposure and HLA in healthy donors. 13 Jbeta primers and 60 Vbeta primers were used for the PCR. Assay used: immunoSEQ multiplex PCR; TCRdb lists only in-frame clones, some missing. The sample lists more than 90,000 clones, about 79% occurring once. Germline V gene data show CDR1 as MGHDK and CDR2 as SYGVNS. V lost 3 bases and J 7 bases, leaving 4 bases between the germline ends. The CDR3 is 11 residues long. Sample: PBMCs. This receptor was taken from a young woman in good health and CMV-seropositive. The rearrangement links TRBV25-1 to TRBJ2-1; D gene unclear. The CDR3 bases are TGTGCCAGCAGTGAGAGTAATGAGCAGTTCTTC. It yields the protein CASSESNEQFF.